This TCR beta chain was identified in a study of blood T cell repertoires in COVID-19. V lost 1 base and J 1 base, leaving 7 bases between the germline ends. This CDR3 is built from 14 residues. Germline V gives CDR1 MNHEY, CDR2 SVGEGT. In assigning cohorts, the study relied on participant-reported clinical history. Each recovered donor of Cohort 3 presented with two negative PCRs, clearance, or symptom resolution. The method was immunoSEQ multiplex PCR; TCRdb's version includes in-frame clones alone and lacks a portion of them. The top ten clones hold roughly 5% of a sample with approximately 300,000 clones, about 89% of them seen once.

This chain joins TRBV6-2 or TRBV6-3 and TRBJ1-2; D ambiguous. This sequence originates from a woman under 40 who had recovered from COVID-19. Sequencing input: PBMCs or T cells enriched from blood (not recorded which). The CDR3 region has the DNA TGTGCCAGCAGTTACTGGGCCAGTAACTATGGCTACACCTTC. It encodes CASSYWASNYGYTF.